One and the same sample provided the 20 T cell receptor beta chains below, sequenced in a study of Ad26.COV2.S vaccination and SARS-CoV-2 variants. The sample's treatment: 15 to 20 received Ad26.COV2.S at low or high dose, single or two shots; 5 received placebo; per-sample allocation not given. After the first vaccine or placebo injection, samples were drawn on day 63. Sequenced by immunoSEQ multiplex PCR; TCRdb stores in-frame clones only, minus some. This table has 300,000 to 350,000 clones, about nine tenths appearing once. This material consisted of peripheral blood, taken in a trial of Ad26.COV2.S vaccine versus placebo. Receptors originate from a person aged 18 to 65 who received the Ad26.COV2.S COVID-19 vaccine or a placebo.

This clone was seen a handful of times. The chain joins TRBV5-6 to TRBJ1-2; no reliable D call. Per germline, CDR1 SGHDT and CDR2 YYEEEE. With 0 bases removed from V and 3 bases from J, the gap between germline ends came to 12 bases. The length of the CDR3 is 15 residues. CDR3 sequence (DNA): TGTGCCAGCAGCTTGGCCCCAGGTATTTACTATGGCTACACCTTC. Translated: CASSLAPGIYYGYTF.

This clone was seen just once. The chain joins TRBV27 to TRBJ1-1; D gene uncertain. The ends were cut back, 3 bases at V and 5 bases at J, with 13 bases in the middle. The CDR3 covers 14 residues. Germline CDR1 reads MNHEY; CDR2 reads SMNVEV (reference sequence). The CDR3 reads CASSLEPSGTEAFF. For the CDR3, the DNA is TGTGCCAGCAGTTTGGAGCCCTCGGGTACTGAAGCTTTCTTT.

The chain has TRBV3-1 (or the pseudogene TRBV3-2) and TRBJ1-2; D is ambiguous. V lost 2 bases and J lost 2, with 9 bases in between. The CDR3 is 14 residues long. Germline V lookup: CDR1 LGHDT, CDR2 YNNKEL (reference sequence). DNA for the CDR3: TGTGCCAGCAGCCAATTACACGGCAACTATGGCTACACCTTC. Protein product: CASSQLHGNYGYTF.

The count of this clone is one. The rearrangement joins TRBV10-3 to TRBJ1-5; 10 bases fit TRBD1. The J segment lost 5 bases and the V segment lost 4 bases, leaving 5 bases of the junction unmatched. Germline CDR1 reads ENHRY; CDR2 reads SYGVKD. This CDR3 has 15 amino acids. The CDR3 loop is CAISGTGTGDQPQHF. The DNA of the CDR3 is TGTGCCATCAGTGGTACCGGGACAGGGGATCAGCCCCAGCATTTT.

This chain connects TRBV19 to TRBJ1-2; weak D call: TRBD1 (5 bases). The CDR3 contains 13 residues. V gave up 3 bases and J gave up 0 bases, with 5 bases separating them. Germline loops: CDR1 LNHDA, CDR2 SQIVND (reference sequence). CDR3 bases: TGTGCCAGTAGTATGACAGCTAACTATGGCTACACCTTC. This codes for CASSMTANYGYTF.

This clone has only one observation. The chain links TRBV4-1 to TRBJ1-5, with D unclear. The CDR3 runs to 14 residues. CDR1 and CDR2 from the germline V gene are MGHRA and YSYEKL. Trimming stripped 4 bases from V and 1 base from J, with 8 bases between. The CDR3 DNA sequence: TGCGCCAGCAGCCGGGCCTCAAGCAATCAGCCCCAGCATTTT. As protein: CASSRASSNQPQHF.

The rearrangement joins TRBV12-3 or TRBV12-4 to TRBJ2-7; D uncertain. The CDR3 spans 13 residues. Deletions cut 2 bases from V and 7 bases from J, with 12 bases between. The CDR3 here is CASSLSGLGEQYV. Written as DNA, the CDR3 is TGTGCCAGCAGTTTATCCGGTCTTGGGGAGCAGTACGTC.

The chain has TRBV28 and TRBJ1-5, with D possibly TRBD1 on 6 matching bases. V was cut by 2 bases and J by 6 bases, with 8 bases left in between. CDR3 length equals 13 residues. Germline CDR1 is MDHEN and CDR2 is SYDVKM. This CDR3 is CASSLDRPQPQHF. CDR3 in DNA: TGTGCCAGCAGTTTAGACAGGCCTCAGCCCCAGCATTTT.

The chain recombines TRBV10-3 with TRBJ2-3; 10 nucleotides align to TRBD2. Losses at the gene ends were 5 bases for V and 0 bases for J; bases not matched to a gene: 8. This CDR3 is built from 17 residues. Germline CDR1 reads ENHRY; CDR2 reads SYGVKD. CDR3 sequence reads: CAISPSGGALSTDTQYF. CDR3 nucleotide sequence: TGTGCCATCAGTCCCAGCGGGGGGGCGCTTAGCACAGATACGCAGTATTTT.

This clone has just one count. The CDR3 nucleotides read TGTGCCAGCAGCTTGGAACCATTCGGAGACAGGGGTTTAGGCGAGCAGTACTTC. Translation gives CASSLEPFGDRGLGEQYF. The rearrangement links TRBV5-8 to TRBJ2-7; 8 nucleotides align to TRBD1. Germline trimming cut 0 bases from V and 6 bases from J; bases unmatched to any gene: 17. Germline V CDR1 and CDR2: SGHTS, YDEGEE. The CDR3 contains 18 residues.

Notes on this clone: In the same sample, other DNA sequences code for this CDR3. This chain uses TRBV5-1 with TRBJ2-3, with TRBD1 matching 7 bases. The ends lost 4 bases at V and 2 bases at J; junction bases unmatched: 4. The germline V gene encodes CDR1 SGHRS and CDR2 YFSETQ. The CDR3 contains 14 residues. The DNA of the CDR3 is TGCGCCAGCAGCCCGGGACAGTACACAGATACGCAGTATTTT. Translated, it gives CASSPGQYTDTQYF.

The V call is TRBV7-9, the J call TRBJ2-7, with 7 bases that match TRBD1. The CDR3 contains 16 residues. Trimming removed 3 bases from V and 7 bases from J; junction bases left unmatched: 15. Germline values: CDR1 SEHNR, CDR2 FQNEAQ (reference sequence). The DNA of the CDR3 is TGTGCCAGCAGCTTGATAGGGACAGATACAGATTATGAGCAGTACTTC. It encodes CASSLIGTDTDYEQYF.

This clone was seen a few times. This chain links TRBV5-4 with TRBJ2-7; D is possibly TRBD1 or TRBD2 (5 bases each). Deletions cut 3 bases from V and 2 bases from J, with 9 bases between. This CDR3 is built from 13 residues. The germline V gene has CDR1 SGHNT and CDR2 YYREEE (reference sequence). CDR3 region: CASSSGTTYEQYF. In nucleotides, the CDR3 is TGTGCCAGCAGCTCCGGGACCACCTACGAGCAGTACTTC.

Of note for this clone: Other nucleotide sequences from this sample produce the same CDR3. This chain joins TRBV15 and TRBJ2-7; 8 bases match TRBD1. This CDR3 is built from 12 residues. CDR1 and CDR2 from the germline V gene are LNHNV and YYDKDF (reference sequence). V lost 5 bases to trimming and J lost 5 bases; unmatched junction nucleotides: 2. CDR3 bases: TGTGCCACCAGCCGGACAGGGAACGAGCAGTACTTC. This codes for CATSRTGNEQYF.

The chain combines TRBV11-3 with TRBJ1-4; the D gene is possibly TRBD1 (6 bases). V lost 5 bases, J lost 8 bases, and 21 bases lay in between. Germline V lookup: CDR1 SGHNT, CDR2 YENEEA. CDR3 length: 16 amino acids. The CDR3 DNA reads TGTGCCAGCAGCCCTAGAGGTGGGGGCGGAATCGAAAAACTGTTTTTT. Amino acid sequence: CASSPRGGGGIEKLFF.

In DNA, the CDR3 is TGTGCCAGCAGCTTACGTCGCCGGGGGCAGGACACTGAAGCTTTCTTT. Its protein product is CASSLRRRGQDTEAFF. The chain employs TRBV7-2 and TRBJ1-1, with TRBD1 as a possible D gene (6 bases). Germline V gene lookup returns CDR1 SGHTA and CDR2 FQGNSA. V lost 2 bases and J lost 3, with 16 bases in between. CDR3 length: 16 amino acids.

The chain uses TRBV9 and TRBJ2-5; no clear D gene. The ends were cut back, 0 bases at V and 2 bases at J, with 8 bases in the middle. The CDR3 loop spans 14 amino acids. Germline V CDR1 and CDR2: SGDLS, YYNGEE. The CDR3: CASSVGVLQETQYF. For the CDR3, the DNA is TGTGCCAGCAGCGTAGGGGTCCTACAAGAGACCCAGTACTTC.

V usage is TRBV19 and J usage is TRBJ1-6; 11 bases match TRBD1. The CDR3 consists of 14 residues. Germline lookup yields CDR1 LNHDA and CDR2 SQIVND (reference sequence). The V and J ends lost 4 bases and 12 bases, in that order; junction bases with no gene match: 5. The CDR3: CASSRGTGGKPLHF. CDR3 nucleotide sequence: TGTGCCAGTAGTAGGGGGACAGGGGGTAAACCCCTCCACTTT.

The chain recombines TRBV7-9 with TRBJ1-1; D not resolved. V gave up 6 bases and J gave up 2 bases, with 10 bases separating them. The CDR3 is made up of 13 amino acids. Per germline, CDR1 SEHNR and CDR2 FQNEAQ (reference sequence). The CDR3 DNA reads TGTGCCAGCAGAATAGTAGTAAACACTGAAGCTTTCTTT. It encodes CASRIVVNTEAFF.

This clone was counted between two and nine times. The V call is TRBV15, the J call TRBJ2-1; no reliable D call. Trimming removed 0 bases at V and 7 bases at J, with 10 bases between. The V gene's germline CDR1 is LNHNV and CDR2 YYDKDF (reference sequence). The CDR3 has 14 residues. Here the CDR3 DNA reads TGTGCCACCAGCAGAGATCTCGGTTGGAATGAGCAGTTCTTC. This encodes CATSRDLGWNEQFF.